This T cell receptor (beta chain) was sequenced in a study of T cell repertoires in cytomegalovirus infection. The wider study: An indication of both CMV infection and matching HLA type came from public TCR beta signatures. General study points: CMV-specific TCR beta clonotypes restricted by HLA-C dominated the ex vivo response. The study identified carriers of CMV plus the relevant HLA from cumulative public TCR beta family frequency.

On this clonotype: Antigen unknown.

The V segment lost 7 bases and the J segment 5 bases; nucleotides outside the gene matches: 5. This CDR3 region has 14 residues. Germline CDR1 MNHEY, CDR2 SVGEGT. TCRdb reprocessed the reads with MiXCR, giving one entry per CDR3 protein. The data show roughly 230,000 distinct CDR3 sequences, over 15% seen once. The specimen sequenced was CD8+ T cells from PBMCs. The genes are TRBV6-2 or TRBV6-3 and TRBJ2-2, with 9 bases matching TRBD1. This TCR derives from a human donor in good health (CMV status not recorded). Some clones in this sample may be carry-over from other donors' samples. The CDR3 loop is CASTRTGETGELFF. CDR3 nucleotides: TGTGCCAGCACCCGGACAGGGGAAACCGGGGAGCTGTTTTTT.